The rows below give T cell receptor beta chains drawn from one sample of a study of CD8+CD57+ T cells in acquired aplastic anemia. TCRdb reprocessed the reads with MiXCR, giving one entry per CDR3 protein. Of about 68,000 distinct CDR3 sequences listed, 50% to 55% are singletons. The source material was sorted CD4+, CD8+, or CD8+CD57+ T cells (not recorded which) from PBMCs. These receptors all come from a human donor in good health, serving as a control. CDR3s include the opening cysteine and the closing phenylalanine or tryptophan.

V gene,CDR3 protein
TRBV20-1,CSAGRINQPQHF
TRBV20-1,CSALIGSTPDTQYF
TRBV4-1,CASSHGPTCNYEQYF
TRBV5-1,CASSLSGTNSYEQYF
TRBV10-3,CAISAHREVEQYF
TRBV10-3,CAIIGPGQDLVGYTF
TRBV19,CASSMTGSNQPQHF
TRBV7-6,CASSSTGPYEQYF
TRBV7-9,CASSRLMPFF
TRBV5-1,CASSFFVTKSSYNEQFF
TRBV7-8,CASSFGTDNYGYTF
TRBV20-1,CSATGLAGGPSMRDEQFF
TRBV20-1,CSARGGVVFSYEQYF
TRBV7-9,CASSGGPGNQPQHF
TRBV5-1,CASSPGLAGGTDTQYF
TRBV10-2,CASAGTSGGETQYF
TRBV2,CASSPWTGPGNTIYF
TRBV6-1,CASSELIGGQESSYEQYF
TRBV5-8,CASSLASGQPQHF
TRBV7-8,CASSIREGGSPLHF
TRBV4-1,CASSQGTGGWGTEAFF
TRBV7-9,CASSLVKSEQYF
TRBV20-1,CSANLQGSTDTQYF
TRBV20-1,CSAQDGDRVWEQYF
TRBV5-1,CASSLDSTYEQYF
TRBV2,CASSLGELGELFF
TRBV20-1,CSARDVSSGAYEQYF
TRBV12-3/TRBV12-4,CASSLQGELFF
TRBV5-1,CASSRKPNSPLHF
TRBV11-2,CASSSAGPQHPLYF
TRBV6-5,CASSYSVPGTSGRSEQFF
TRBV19,CASSIAGSRERGNQPQHF
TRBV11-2,CASSEMTSGSYEQYF
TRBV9,CASSVGTGGPYEQYF
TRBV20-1,CSASRLGTGAPHQPQHF
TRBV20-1,CSSLVSTDTQYF
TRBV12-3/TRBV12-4,CASSRTSPYNEQFF
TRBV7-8,CASSLVIGGDYGYTF
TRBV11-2,CASSLSFGNTIYF
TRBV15,CATSFTVGVRDGYTF
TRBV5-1,CASSPGPGDEQYF
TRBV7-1,CASSSPGLAALTGNNEQFF
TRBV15,CATSNAGTRYYEQYF
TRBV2,CASDEGTRGPASSYTF
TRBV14,CASKASVSSYEQYF
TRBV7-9,CASSDMDSPLHF
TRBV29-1,CISPGPNGYTF
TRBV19,CASSITQGGSYEQYF
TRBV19,CASSFRQVEAFF